This passage covers 10 T cell receptor beta chains from one sample sequenced in a study of cytomegalovirus exposure and HLA in healthy donors. 60 Vbeta and 13 Jbeta primers were used in PCR. Produced via immunoSEQ multiplex PCR; TCRdb's table is partial and in-frame only. The sample totals 75,000 to 95,000 clones; its top ten clones hold around 5%. What was sequenced was PBMCs. These receptors all come from a girl aged 10 to 17 in good health and CMV-seropositive.

The V gene is TRBV2, the J gene TRBJ1-5, with TRBD1 matching 9 bases. CDR1 SNHLY and CDR2 FYNNEI come from the germline V gene. The V gene end was trimmed by 4 bases and the J gene end by 8 bases; junction bases not matched to a gene: 6. The CDR3 has 14 amino acids. CDR3 region: CASSARQGGEPQHF. The CDR3 nucleotides are TGTGCCAGCAGTGCGAGACAGGGGGGGGAGCCCCAGCATTTT.

V usage is TRBV4-2 and J usage is TRBJ1-4; 9 positions agree with TRBD1. J gave up 7 bases and V 7 bases, and 13 bases lay outside the gene matches. CDR3 size: 16 residues. Germline-derived CDR1 and CDR2 are LGHNA and YNFKEQ. The CDR3 spells CASKRERTGESEKLFF. The DNA of the CDR3 is TGTGCCAGCAAACGGGAAAGGACAGGGGAGTCTGAAAAACTGTTTTTT.

The chain joins TRBV14 to TRBJ1-6, with 9 bases fitting TRBD1. The CDR3 length is 16 residues. The germline V gene has CDR1 SGHDN and CDR2 FVKESK. V shed 2 bases and J 8 bases; nucleotides not matched to a gene: 7. CDR3 residues: CASSQWGQGKDSPLHF. As DNA, the CDR3 is TGTGCCAGCAGCCAATGGGGACAGGGAAAGGATTCACCCCTCCACTTT. Using reference TRBV14 and TRBJ1-6 for the parts outside the CDR3, the full variable domain is EAGVTQFPSHSVIEKGQTVTLRCDPISGHDNLYWYRRVMGKEIKFLLHFVKESKQDESGMPNNRFLAERTGGTYSTLKVQPAELEDSGVYFCASSQWGQGKDSPLHFGNGTRLTVT.

V gene TRBV27 combines with J gene TRBJ2-2, with TRBD1 matching over 9 bases. Trimming removed 8 bases from V and 7 bases from J; junction bases left unmatched: 8. Germline V lookup: CDR1 MNHEY, CDR2 SMNVEV (reference sequence). The length of the CDR3 is 14 residues. CDR3 bases: TGTGCCAGCCGAACAGGGGGCGTTAGCGGGGAGCTGTTTTTT. Protein sequence: CASRTGGVSGELFF.

The chain has TRBV19 and TRBJ1-5; weak D call: TRBD1 (5 bases). The CDR3 covers 15 residues. Trimming took off 9 bases at V and 0 bases at J, with 15 bases between the two ends. Per germline, CDR1 LNHDA and CDR2 SQIVND (reference sequence). CDR3 residues: CASLQGGYSNQPQHF. DNA for the CDR3: TGTGCCAGCCTCCAGGGTGGGTATAGCAATCAGCCCCAGCATTTT.

This chain uses TRBV12-5 with TRBJ2-6, with a weak D call TRBD2 (5 bases). Trimming removed 9 bases from V and 1 base from J, with 10 bases in between. The CDR3 has 14 residues. CDR1 and CDR2 from the germline V gene are LGHNT and FRNRAP. The CDR3 nucleotides are TGTGCTAGCCGGACTGATTCTGGGGCCAACGTCCTGACTTTC. This gives the protein CASRTDSGANVLTF.

This CDR3 is CASSLISGGYDNEQFF. The CDR3 DNA reads as TGTGCCAGCAGCTTAATAAGCGGGGGGTATGACAATGAGCAGTTCTTC. The genes are TRBV11-2 and TRBJ2-1; TRBD2 aligns across 9 bases. The length of the CDR3 is 16 residues. The junction had 7 bases not matched to a gene; V was cut back by 2 bases and J by 5 bases. Per the germline V gene, CDR1 is SGHAT and CDR2 is FQNNGV.

The chain employs TRBV4-3 and TRBJ2-3; D possibly corresponds to TRBD2 (6 bases). Trimming stripped 2 bases from V and 14 bases from J, with 17 bases between. The CDR3 has 13 residues. CDR1 is LGHNA and CDR2 is YSLEER in the germline V gene. The CDR3 coding sequence is TGCGCCAGCAGCCAATCTTTTGGGACTGGTCCGTATTTT. It yields the protein CASSQSFGTGPYF.

The V and J genes are TRBV18 and TRBJ2-1; TRBD1 aligns across 9 bases. Germline-derived CDR1 and CDR2 are KGHSH and LQKENI. Trimming took 6 bases from V and 5 from J; bases not matched to a gene: 8. The CDR3 extends over 15 amino acids. The CDR3 loop is CASSQGQGRDNEQFF. DNA of the CDR3: TGTGCCAGCTCTCAAGGACAGGGGAGGGACAATGAGCAGTTCTTC.

The genes are TRBV7-9 and TRBJ1-1; D is unresolved. V shed 1 base and J shed 13 bases, with 10 bases lying between them. Germline lookup yields CDR1 SEHNR and CDR2 FQNEAQ (reference sequence). The CDR3 runs 11 residues. This chain's CDR3 is CASSLVVQCFF. CDR3 coding DNA: TGTGCCAGCAGCTTAGTTGTGCAGTGTTTCTTT.